One and the same sample provided the 26 T cell receptor beta chains below, sequenced in a study of blood T cell repertoires in COVID-19 (dated by TCRdb to 2018 to 2021). The library was built by means of the immunoSEQ multiplex PCR assay. The clones in this table, taken by TCRdb from immuneACCESS, are in-frame only. Not every clone is retained; where verified, under half of the shortfall comes from an unresolved V gene, and the cause of the rest is unknown. Recorded for this sample are under 80,000 clones; around 86% of them occurred a single time. The ten largest make up about 4% of the sample. Material for sequencing was peripheral blood. These receptors originate from an older man with active COVID-19.

The chain employs TRBV5-5 and TRBJ2-5; TRBD1 matches 11 bases. Germline V gives CDR1 SGHKS, CDR2 YYEKEE (reference sequence). The V and J ends lost 5 bases and 5 bases, in that order; junction bases with no gene match: 5. This CDR3 has 14 amino acids. Written as DNA, the CDR3 is TGTGCCAGCAGTCTGGGACAGGGGGAGGAGACCCAGTACTTC. Translated, it gives CASSLGQGEETQYF.

The J gene is TRBJ2-5, the V gene TRBV3-1 (or the pseudogene TRBV3-2), with 7 bases matching TRBD1. This CDR3 is 16 amino acids long. With 4 bases clipped from V and 1 base from J, the junction kept 9 bases outside the gene matches. Germline V gene sequence: CDR1 LGHDT, CDR2 YNNKEL (reference sequence). CDR3 residues: CASSPGPDRAQETQYF. The CDR3 nucleotides read TGTGCCAGCAGCCCGGGACCAGACAGGGCCCAAGAGACCCAGTACTTC.

This rearrangement joins TRBV5-1 to TRBJ2-3, with no clear D. Deletions cut 4 bases from V and 0 bases from J, with 12 bases between. The CDR3 has 15 amino acids. CDR1 SGHRS and CDR2 YFSETQ come from the germline V gene. CDR3 in DNA: TGCGCCAGCAGCCAGAGCGTCCCTAGCACAGATACGCAGTATTTT. This encodes CASSQSVPSTDTQYF.

The rearrangement joins TRBV5-1 to TRBJ2-3, with TRBD2 matching over 11 bases. The junction had 3 bases not matched to a gene; V was cut back by 3 bases and J by 0 bases. Germline V CDR1 and CDR2: SGHRS, YFSETQ. This CDR3 is built from 16 residues. The CDR3 region is CASSSGLAASTDTQYF. The CDR3, as DNA: TGCGCCAGCAGCTCGGGACTAGCGGCTAGCACAGATACGCAGTATTTT.

The chain uses TRBV18 and TRBJ2-5; TRBD2 aligns across 15 bases. With V trimmed by 6 bases and J by 5 bases, 10 bases remained unmatched. This CDR3 comprises 17 residues. CDR1 is KGHSH and CDR2 is LQKENI in the germline V gene. The CDR3 loop is CASSDGLAGGPGETQYF. The CDR3 DNA reads TGTGCCAGCTCGGACGGACTAGCGGGAGGGCCGGGGGAGACCCAGTACTTC.

The V and J genes are TRBV5-4 and TRBJ2-3; 9 nucleotides align to TRBD2. Germline CDR1 SGHNT, CDR2 YYREEE (reference sequence). This CDR3 comprises 14 residues. V shed 4 bases and J 14 bases; nucleotides not matched to a gene: 14. The CDR3 nucleotides are TGTGCCAGCAGCCCCGACCCTAGCGGGACCGCCGGGTATTTT. It codes for CASSPDPSGTAGYF. Based on the CDR3 plus reference TRBV5-4 and TRBJ2-3, the full variable domain is ETGVTQSPTHLIKTRGQQVTLRCSSQSGHNTVSWYQQALGQGPQFIFQYYREEENGRGNFPPRFSGLQFPNYSSELNVNALELDDSALYLCASSPDPSGTAGYFGPGTRLTVL.

CDR3 nucleotide sequence: TGTGCCAGCAGTTACTCCGGGGAGGGGATGAACACTGAAGCTTTCTTT. Protein sequence: CASSYSGEGMNTEAFF. The chain combines TRBV6-5 with TRBJ1-1, with D perhaps TRBD1 (5 bases). V was cut by 0 bases and J by 0 bases, with 11 bases left in between. CDR3 length: 16 residues. Germline V CDR1 and CDR2: MNHEY, SVGAGI.

The chain links TRBV24-1 to TRBJ1-1; D unclear. With 2 bases removed from V and 11 bases from J, the gap between germline ends came to 17 bases. The CDR3 contains 14 residues. Germline V gene data show CDR1 as KGHDR and CDR2 as SFDVKD. CDR3 sequence: CATSDSRVGRAAFF. The CDR3 nucleotides read TGTGCCACCAGTGATTCGAGGGTGGGCCGAGCGGCTTTCTTT.

This chain uses TRBV29-1 with TRBJ1-1, with 10 bases matching TRBD1. V gave up 3 bases and J gave up 7 bases; unmatched junction bases: 14. Germline CDR1 is SQVTM and CDR2 is ANQGSEA. CDR3 length: 16 amino acids. The CDR3 loop reads CSVDPYATGGDDEAFF. The CDR3 DNA is TGCAGCGTTGACCCCTATGCGACAGGGGGCGACGATGAAGCTTTCTTT. Full variable domain (remainder filled in from reference TRBV29-1 and TRBJ1-1): SAVISQKPSRDICQRGTSLTIQCQVDSQVTMMFWYRQQPGQSLTLIATANQGSEATYESGFVIDKFPISRPNLTFSTLTVSNMSPEDSSIYLCSVDPYATGGDDEAFFGQGTRLTVV.

In this sample, this clone turned up once. This sequence joins TRBV29-1 and TRBJ1-1, with TRBD1 as a possible D gene (5 bases). This CDR3 has 11 amino acids. V was shortened by 6 bases and J by 13 bases, with 18 bases between the two germline ends. Germline V CDR1 and CDR2: SQVTM, ANQGSEA. The CDR3 loop is CSVATGGGGFF. CDR3 DNA sequence: TGCAGCGTGGCGACCGGGGGAGGTGGTTTCTTT.

The chain couples TRBV5-1 to TRBJ1-4; tentatively, D is TRBD1 (5 bases). Germline values: CDR1 SGHRS, CDR2 YFSETQ. V was shortened by 5 bases and J by 0 bases, with 14 bases between the two germline ends. The CDR3 is made up of 16 amino acids. The CDR3 DNA reads TGCGCCAGCAGTGGGGGGGGTTCCGCAACTAATGAAAAACTGTTTTTT. Translation: CASSGGGSATNEKLFF.

CDR3 in amino acids: CASSESTGGLRNEQFF. The CDR3 DNA sequence: TGTGCCAGCAGTGAAAGCACAGGGGGGTTGCGGAATGAGCAGTTCTTC. The rearrangement uses TRBV6-1 and TRBJ2-1; 8 bases are a match to TRBD1. The CDR3 is 16 residues long. CDR1 is MNHNS, CDR2 SASEGT, per germline. The J segment lost 7 bases and the V segment lost 2 bases, leaving 10 bases of the junction unmatched.

This chain links TRBV5-1 with TRBJ2-1; D might be TRBD2 (6 bases). The V and J ends lost 0 bases and 9 bases respectively, with 22 bases between them. Germline CDR1 SGHRS, CDR2 YFSETQ. This CDR3 spans 17 amino acids. Written as DNA, the CDR3 is TGCGCCAGCAGCTTGGGGGGGTCGGGTAGCGGACAAGGTGAGCAGTTCTTC. It specifies CASSLGGSGSGQGEQFF.

CDR3 sequence: CASRDYPSTDTQYF. The CDR3 DNA sequence: TGTGCCAGCAGGGACTACCCCAGCACAGATACGCAGTATTTT. The V call is TRBV27, the J call TRBJ2-3; maybe TRBD2 (6 bases). This CDR3 is built from 14 residues. V lost 6 bases, J lost 0 bases, and 10 bases lay in between. CDR1 is MNHEY and CDR2 is SMNVEV in the germline V gene (reference sequence).

The chain uses TRBV5-4 and TRBJ2-2, with D maybe TRBD2 (5 bases). This CDR3 region has 15 residues. CDR1 and CDR2 from the germline V gene are SGHNT and YYREEE (reference sequence). Trimming removed 0 bases from V and 6 bases from J, with 12 bases in between. The CDR3 DNA is TGTGCCAGCAGCTTGGACGGAGGTAGGGCCGGGGAGCTGTTTTTT. Encoded protein: CASSLDGGRAGELFF.

V and J are TRBV19 and TRBJ2-7; perhaps TRBD1 as D (5 bases). This CDR3 is 16 amino acids long. Trimming stripped 1 base from V and 1 base from J, with 14 bases between. Germline V gene data show CDR1 as LNHDA and CDR2 as SQIVND (reference sequence). CDR3 in amino acids: CASSIGQGTSSYEQYF. CDR3 coding DNA: TGTGCCAGTAGTATAGGCCAGGGAACCTCTTCCTACGAGCAGTACTTC.

CDR3 protein: CAAGANYGYTF. The CDR3 DNA reads TGTGCCGCGGGTGCTAACTATGGCTACACCTTC. The rearrangement joins TRBV30 to TRBJ1-2; no firm D call. This CDR3 contains 11 residues. V lost 8 bases, J lost 0 bases, and 7 bases lay in between. Germline loops: CDR1 GTSNPN, CDR2 SVGIG (reference sequence).

The chain recombines TRBV6-4 with TRBJ2-1; 8 bases are shared with TRBD2. Germline V gene sequence: CDR1 MRHNA, CDR2 SNTAGT. J lost 12 bases, V lost 2 bases, and 6 bases had no gene match. The CDR3 is made up of 13 amino acids. The CDR3 DNA sequence: TGTGCCAGCAGTGACCTCCTCAGCGGGGGGCAGTTCTTC. Amino acids: CASSDLLSGGQFF.

The chain couples TRBV30 to TRBJ2-3, with 7 positions matching TRBD1. This CDR3 spans 14 amino acids. Trimming at V came to 3 bases and at J to 6 bases, leaving 9 bases not matched to a gene. Germline CDR1 reads GTSNPN; CDR2 reads SVGIG (reference sequence). CDR3 sequence: CAWRQGPTGDTQYF. The CDR3 nucleotides read TGTGCCTGGAGACAGGGGCCTACCGGGGATACGCAGTATTTT.

This chain links TRBV18 with TRBJ2-6; 7 bases are shared with TRBD2. The ends lost 3 bases at V and 1 base at J; junction bases unmatched: 3. In germline, CDR1 is KGHSH, CDR2 LQKENI. The CDR3 totals 16 residues. CDR3 DNA: TGTGCCAGCTCACCGGCCGGGGGGTCTGGGGCCAACGTCCTGACTTTC. This codes for CASSPAGGSGANVLTF.

The chain has TRBV3-1 (or the pseudogene TRBV3-2) and TRBJ2-7; D possibly corresponds to TRBD2 (7 bases). Looked up from germline, CDR1 is LGHDT and CDR2 is YNNKEL (reference sequence). This CDR3 is built from 16 residues. Trimming pared 4 bases from V and 1 base from J, leaving 17 bases between. Written as DNA, the CDR3 is TGTGCCAGCAGCCGGGGGGGTTGGGGGCGATCCTACGAGCAGTACTTC. This gives the protein CASSRGGWGRSYEQYF.

The rearrangement links TRBV15 to TRBJ2-5; 7 bases fit TRBD1. This CDR3 region has 15 residues. J gave up 4 bases and V 4 bases, and 9 bases lay outside the gene matches. Germline-derived CDR1 and CDR2 are LNHNV and YYDKDF (reference sequence). CDR3 sequence: CATSMPTGDSETQYF. The CDR3, as DNA: TGTGCCACCAGCATGCCCACAGGGGATTCAGAGACCCAGTACTTC.

The genes are TRBV11-2 and TRBJ2-7; 8 bases agree with TRBD1. The V gene end was trimmed by 1 base and the J gene end by 3 bases; junction bases not matched to a gene: 5. Germline lookup yields CDR1 SGHAT and CDR2 FQNNGV. The CDR3 length is 15 residues. The CDR3 is CASSLGDRSYYEQYF. In nucleotides, the CDR3 is TGTGCCAGCAGCTTAGGGGACAGGTCGTACTACGAGCAGTACTTC.

This chain's CDR3 is CASSLDPGGLAGEQFF. The CDR3 DNA is TGTGCCAGCAGCTTAGACCCGGGGGGACTAGCAGGTGAGCAGTTCTTC. This chain uses TRBV7-2 with TRBJ2-1; 9 positions agree with TRBD2. The CDR3 consists of 16 residues. Trimming removed 1 base from V and 9 bases from J; junction bases left unmatched: 10. The V gene's germline CDR1 is SGHTA and CDR2 FQGNSA.

The chain carries TRBV23-1 and TRBJ1-2; D ambiguous. TRBV23-1 qualifies as an ORF whose function is uncertain. CDR3 length: 15 amino acids. V shed 4 bases and J shed 4 bases, with 16 bases lying between them. The CDR3 DNA follows: TGCGCCAGCAGTCGAGCACCCCGTTTCGGCTATGGCTACACCTTC. Its translation is CASSRAPRFGYGYTF.

This clone was counted a single time. The chain has TRBV5-1 and TRBJ1-5; 8 bases are a match to TRBD1. V lost 4 bases to trimming and J lost 4 bases; unmatched junction nucleotides: 7. This CDR3 spans 15 amino acids. The V gene's germline CDR1 is SGHRS and CDR2 YFSETQ. The CDR3 DNA sequence: TGCGCCAGCAGCGGAGGGACAGGCCTTAATCAGCCCCAGCATTTT. This sequence encodes CASSGGTGLNQPQHF.